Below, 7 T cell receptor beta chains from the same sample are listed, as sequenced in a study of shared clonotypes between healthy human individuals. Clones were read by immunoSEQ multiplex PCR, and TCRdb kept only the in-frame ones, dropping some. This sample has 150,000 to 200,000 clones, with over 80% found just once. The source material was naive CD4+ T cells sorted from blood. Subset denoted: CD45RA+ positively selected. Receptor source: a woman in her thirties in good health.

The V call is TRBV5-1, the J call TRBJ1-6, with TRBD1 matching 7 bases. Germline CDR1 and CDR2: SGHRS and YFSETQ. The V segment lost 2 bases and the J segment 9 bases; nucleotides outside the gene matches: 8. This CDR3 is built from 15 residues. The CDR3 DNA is TGCGCCAGCAGCTTCTGGGGACAGTGGGGTTCACCCCTCCACTTT. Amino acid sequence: CASSFWGQWGSPLHF.

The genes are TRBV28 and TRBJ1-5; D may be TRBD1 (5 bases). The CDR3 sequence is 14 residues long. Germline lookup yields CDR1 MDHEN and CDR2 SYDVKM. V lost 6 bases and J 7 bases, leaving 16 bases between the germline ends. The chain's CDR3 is CASSPWGVDQPQHF. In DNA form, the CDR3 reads TGTGCCAGCAGCCCTTGGGGGGTTGACCAGCCCCAGCATTTT.

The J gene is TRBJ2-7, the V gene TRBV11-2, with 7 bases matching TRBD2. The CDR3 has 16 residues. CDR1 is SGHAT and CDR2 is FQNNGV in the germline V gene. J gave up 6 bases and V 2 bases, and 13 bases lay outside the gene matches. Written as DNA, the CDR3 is TGTGCCAGCAGCTTACGACGCCCCAAGCGGGAAGGCGAGCAGTACTTC. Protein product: CASSLRRPKREGEQYF.

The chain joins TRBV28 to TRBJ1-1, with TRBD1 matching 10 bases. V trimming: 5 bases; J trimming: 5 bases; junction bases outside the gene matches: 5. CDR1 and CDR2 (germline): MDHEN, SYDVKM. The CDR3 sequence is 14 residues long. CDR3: CASSTRTGGTEAFF. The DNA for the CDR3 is TGTGCCAGCAGTACCCGGACAGGGGGGACTGAAGCTTTCTTT.

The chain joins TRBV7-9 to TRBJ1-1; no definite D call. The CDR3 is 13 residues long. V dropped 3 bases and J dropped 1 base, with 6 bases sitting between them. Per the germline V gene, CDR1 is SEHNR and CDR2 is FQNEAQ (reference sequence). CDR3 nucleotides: TGTGCCAGCAGCTTTGGGGAGAACACTGAAGCTTTCTTT. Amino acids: CASSFGENTEAFF. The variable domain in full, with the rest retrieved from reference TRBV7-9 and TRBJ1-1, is DTGVSQNPRHKITKRGQNVTFRCDPISEHNRLYWYRQTLGQGPEFLTYFQNEAQLEKSRLLSDRFSAERPKGSFSTLEIQRTEQGDSAMYLCASSFGENTEAFFGQGTRLTVV.

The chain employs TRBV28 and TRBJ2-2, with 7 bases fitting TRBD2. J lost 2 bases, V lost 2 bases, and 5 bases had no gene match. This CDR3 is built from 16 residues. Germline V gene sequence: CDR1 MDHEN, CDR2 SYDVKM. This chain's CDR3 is CASSLQPSGNTGELFF. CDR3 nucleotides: TGTGCCAGCAGTTTACAGCCTAGCGGAAACACCGGGGAGCTGTTTTTT.

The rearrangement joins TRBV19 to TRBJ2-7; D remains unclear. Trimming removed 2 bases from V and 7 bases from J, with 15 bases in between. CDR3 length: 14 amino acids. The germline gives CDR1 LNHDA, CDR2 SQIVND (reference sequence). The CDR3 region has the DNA TGTGCCAGTAGTATATTAGGGCAGGACGTGGAGCAGTACTTC. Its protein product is CASSILGQDVEQYF.